Sequencing of this TCR beta chain was carried out in a study of T cell responses to AZD1222 COVID-19 vaccine. Study observations and caveats: Rises in breadth and depth of Spike-specific TCRs came after two AZD1222 doses.

Details on this clone: Its antigen is as yet unknown.

The J segment lost 4 bases and the V segment lost 5 bases, leaving 5 bases of the junction unmatched. This CDR3 is 14 amino acids long. The germline V gene has CDR1 SNHLY and CDR2 FYNNEI. Sequencing used immunoSEQ multiplex PCR; TCRdb keeps in-frame clones, though not all of them. This sample carries approximately 52,000 clones, 80% to 90% of them seen once, and the ten largest clones take approximately 2.6%. This TCR was recovered from an adult who received the AZD1222 COVID-19 vaccine. The sequenced sample was peripheral blood, obtained 28 days after the second AZD1222 dose. The chain joins TRBV2 to TRBJ2-1; 7 bases are a match to TRBD2. The CDR3 region has the DNA TGTGCCAGCAGTCCGGGACTACTTTACAATGAGCAGTTCTTC. This codes for CASSPGLLYNEQFF. The full variable domain, its missing parts supplied by reference TRBV2 and TRBJ2-1, is EPEVTQTPSHQVTQMGQEVILRCVPISNHLYFYWYRQILGQKVEFLVSFYNNEISEKSEIFDDQFSVERPDGSNFTLKIRSTKLEDSAMYFCASSPGLLYNEQFFGPGTRLTVL.